The 14 T cell receptor beta chains in this list originate from one sample, sequenced in a study of regulatory T cells in long-lasting Graves disease. Investigators prepared the TCR beta libraries by applying iRepertoire HTBI primers and Arm-PCR of CDR3 regions. TCRdb used MiXCR to reprocess the multiplex PCR reads, holding one entry per CDR3 protein. The repertoire holds 680,000 or so distinct CDR3 sequences, 16% seen once, with 18% in the top ten. Specified time point: newly diagnosed GD, antithyroid drugs for less than 3 months. PBMCs were the source of the RNA used for TCR sequencing. The sample also formed part of further work on T cells in Graves' hyperthyroidism and ophthalmopathy.

Specimen: peripheral blood mononuclear cells (PBMCs), collected at new diagnosis, from a patient treated with antithyroid drugs. The receptors stem from a woman aged 25 to 39 with Graves disease.

This clonotype was seen ten or more times. The chain couples TRBV9 to TRBJ1-1; D is perhaps TRBD1 (5 bases). Between the trimmed V and J ends, which lost 0 bases and 4 bases, there was a span of 7 bases. CDR3 length: 13 amino acids. CDR1 and CDR2 from the germline V gene are SGDLS and YYNGEE. DNA of the CDR3: TGTGCCAGCAGCGTAGACGGGGGCACTGAAGCTTTCTTT. Encoded protein: CASSVDGGTEAFF.

This clonotype was seen only a few times. The chain has TRBV6-4 and TRBJ2-7; D is ambiguous. V gave up 0 bases and J gave up 6 bases, with 15 bases separating them. The CDR3 consists of 15 residues. Germline loops: CDR1 MRHNA, CDR2 SNTAGT. CDR3 coding DNA: TGTGCCAGCAGTGACTCCCCGGTCCCCACCGCCGAGCAGTACTTC. Protein: CASSDSPVPTAEQYF.

The V gene is TRBV19, the J gene TRBJ2-3; D not resolved. CDR1 is LNHDA and CDR2 is SQIVND in the germline V gene (reference sequence). Deletions cut 7 bases from V and 2 bases from J, with 16 bases between. CDR3 length: 15 residues. The CDR3 loop reads CASTLGRALTDTQYF. CDR3 coding DNA: TGTGCCAGTACCTTAGGCCGCGCGCTCACAGATACGCAGTATTTT.

In its sample, this clonotype was seen a few times. The rearrangement uses TRBV14 and TRBJ2-1; tentatively, D is TRBD1 or TRBD2 (5 bases each). The CDR3 runs to 14 residues. The V gene's germline CDR1 is SGHDN and CDR2 FVKESK. Trimming removed 1 base at V and 10 bases at J, with 14 bases between. In DNA form, the CDR3 reads TGTGCCAGCAGCCAAGCATCGGGGTGGGGGGAGCAGTTCTTC. Its translation is CASSQASGWGEQFF. Full variable domain (remainder filled in from reference TRBV14 and TRBJ2-1): EAGVTQFPSHSVIEKGQTVTLRCDPISGHDNLYWYRRVMGKEIKFLLHFVKESKQDESGMPNNRFLAERTGGTYSTLKVQPAELEDSGVYFCASSQASGWGEQFFGPGTRLTVL.

This clonotype was picked up one time. The chain joins TRBV19 to TRBJ1-2; TRBD1 might be the D (5 bases). Germline V CDR1 and CDR2: LNHDA, SQIVND (reference sequence). V lost 6 bases to trimming and J lost 8 bases, with 22 bases between them. The length of the CDR3 is 15 residues. Written as DNA, the CDR3 is TGTGCCAGTAGGTTGATAGGGAGGGACTTTCAAGGCTACACCTTC. Protein: CASRLIGRDFQGYTF.

The chain couples TRBV9 to TRBJ2-2; D remains unclear. The CDR3 totals 15 residues. Germline assignment: CDR1 SGDLS and CDR2 YYNGEE. The V gene lost 4 bases and the J gene lost 5 bases, with 15 bases spanning the gap. In DNA, the CDR3 is TGTGCCAGCAGCCCTCAGTCGGGTATAACCGGGGAGCTGTTTTTT. It codes for CASSPQSGITGELFF.

This clonotype showed up just a few times. J is TRBJ1-1 and V is TRBV19; D is ambiguous. Germline V gene sequence: CDR1 LNHDA, CDR2 SQIVND (reference sequence). Deletions cut 1 base from V and 1 base from J, with 4 bases between. CDR3 length: 13 amino acids. As DNA, the CDR3 is TGTGCCAGTAGTATAGCTTCGAACACTGAAGCTTTCTTT. This sequence encodes CASSIASNTEAFF.

This clonotype was detected ten times or more. The chain combines TRBV6-1 with TRBJ2-3, with TRBD1 as a possible D gene (6 bases). V was clipped by 3 bases and J by 4 bases, with 14 bases between them. There are 15 residues in the CDR3. CDR1 is MNHNS, CDR2 SASEGT, per germline. The CDR3 DNA is TGTGCCAGCAGTGAGCTACAGGGTAGTTCAGATACGCAGTATTTT. Residues: CASSELQGSSDTQYF.

This clonotype was seen a few times. The rearrangement joins TRBV18 to TRBJ2-1; 7 positions match TRBD2. The J segment lost 7 bases and the V segment lost 2 bases, leaving 11 bases of the junction unmatched. Germline loops: CDR1 KGHSH, CDR2 LQKENI. The CDR3 length is 16 residues. The CDR3 sequence is CASSPGGAGEWNEQFF. The CDR3 DNA follows: TGTGCCAGCTCACCAGGAGGCGCGGGAGAGTGGAATGAGCAGTTCTTC.

This clonotype was counted at least ten times. V is TRBV6-5 and J is TRBJ2-7, with 7 bases fitting TRBD2. The CDR3 consists of 15 residues. V was pared by 0 bases and J by 1 base, with 3 bases of the junction left unmatched. Germline CDR1 is MNHEY and CDR2 is SVGAGI. CDR3 DNA: TGTGCCAGCAGTTACTCCCCCGGGGGGTCCTACGAGCAGTACTTC. Its translation: CASSYSPGGSYEQYF.

This clonotype has only a few counts. The chain uses TRBV29-1 and TRBJ1-2, with TRBD1 matching 9 bases. Trimming took 6 bases from V and 7 from J; bases not matched to a gene: 6. The CDR3 covers 12 residues. The germline V gene encodes CDR1 SQVTM and CDR2 ANQGSEA. For the CDR3, the DNA is TGCAGCGTCGTGGGACAGGGTTTTGGCTACACCTTC. It is translated as CSVVGQGFGYTF.

This clonotype was observed a handful of times. A read error may be the cause here, since a much bigger clone is one base away. The rearrangement links TRBV5-6 to TRBJ2-7; perhaps D is TRBD1 or TRBD2 (5 bases each). Germline lookup yields CDR1 SGHDT and CDR2 YYEEEE. V was pared by 3 bases and J by 1 base, with 5 bases between. The CDR3 has 12 residues. The CDR3 reads CASSWGSYEQYF. The CDR3 bases are TGTGCCAGCAGCTGGGGGTCCTACGAGCAGTACTTC.

The J gene is TRBJ2-7, the V gene TRBV29-1, with D perhaps matching TRBD2 (5 bases). Germline values: CDR1 SQVTM, CDR2 ANQGSEA. The V end lost 6 bases, the J end lost 1 base, and 13 bases lay between the germline ends. The CDR3 runs 13 residues. CDR3 nucleotides: TGCAGCGTCCGCCCCGGCGGGTCCTACGAGCAGTACTTC. Translation gives CSVRPGGSYEQYF.

The V gene is TRBV19, the J gene TRBJ1-5; no firm D call. The V end was cut by 6 bases, the J end by 5 bases, with 8 bases between. From germline, CDR1 is LNHDA and CDR2 SQIVND (reference sequence). This CDR3 has 12 residues. CDR3 residues: CASRGDYQPQHF. CDR3 in DNA: TGTGCCAGTAGAGGCGATTATCAGCCCCAGCATTTT.